This TCR beta chain was recovered during a study of blood T cell repertoires in COVID-19. Authors' data handling: Amplification of reference gene primers provided the estimated nucleated cell counts. Profiled with immunoSEQ multiplex PCR; TCRdb holds only in-frame clones, not every one. The DNA was the basis for D and trimming; V, J and clone size are from that table. The repertoire consists of approximately 68,000 clones, with approximately 87% occurring once and the leading ten covering about 4.3%. The V end was cut by 4 bases, the J end by 9 bases, with 13 bases between. The CDR3 has 12 amino acids. Germline V gene lookup returns CDR1 SQVTM and CDR2 ANQGSEA.

This receptor was taken from a man over 45 with active COVID-19. The sequenced sample was peripheral blood. The chain couples TRBV29-1 to TRBJ2-1, with D perhaps TRBD2 (5 bases). The CDR3 loop is CSVGISGLEQFF. In DNA, the CDR3 is TGCAGCGTTGGGATATCAGGACTTGAGCAGTTCTTC.